This T cell receptor (beta chain) was profiled in a study of Ad26.COV2.S vaccination and SARS-CoV-2 variants. Study as a whole: Each vaccinee took Ad26.COV2.S intramuscularly, once or twice 56 days apart. Points from the study as a whole: Total T cell responses may have been underestimated by the TCR breadth and depth analyses.

Produced via immunoSEQ multiplex PCR; TCRdb's table is partial and in-frame only. The sample records about 350,000 clones, about 85% being singletons. Treatment described: some 20 received Ad26.COV2.S at low or high dose, single or two shots; roughly 5 received placebo; per-sample allocation not given. The samples were gathered on day 63 after the first injection of vaccine or placebo. It was Wuhan-strain SARS-CoV-2 spike that the Ad26 vaccine vector expressed. With regard to this clone: What it binds is unknown.

This CDR3 spans 15 amino acids. Germline CDR1 SEHNR, CDR2 FQNEAQ (reference sequence). The V and J ends lost 4 bases and 4 bases respectively, with 16 bases between them. This receptor was obtained from a person aged 18 to 59 who received the Ad26.COV2.S COVID-19 vaccine or a placebo. This chain uses TRBV7-9 with TRBJ2-5; possibly TRBD1 for D (5 bases). The specimen comprised peripheral blood, sampled in a trial of Ad26.COV2.S vaccine versus placebo. The CDR3 is CASSSSIGDRETQYF. The CDR3 bases are TGTGCCAGCAGCTCCTCGATAGGGGATAGAGAGACCCAGTACTTC.